This T cell receptor (beta chain) appears in the sequencing data of a study of cytomegalovirus exposure and HLA in healthy donors. Study-level points and caveats: It was assumed in the presence/absence analyses that sequencing depth was roughly uniform across donors.

Concerning this clone: Its target is not known.

Both 60 Vbeta primers and 13 Jbeta primers went into the PCR. Clones were read by immunoSEQ multiplex PCR, and TCRdb kept only the in-frame ones, dropping some. The table includes roughly 130,000 clones, just over 65% detected once. Trimming removed 4 bases at V and 4 bases at J, with 20 bases between. The CDR3 length is 16 residues. CDR1 is MNHEY and CDR2 is SVGAGI in the germline V gene. The chain carries TRBV6-5 and TRBJ2-7, with no clear D. The clonotype comes from a man between 18 and 29 years old in good health and CMV-seronegative. Sequencing was performed on PBMCs. The CDR3 protein is CASSFQINPLPYEQYF. The CDR3 DNA reads TGTGCCAGCAGTTTTCAGATTAACCCCCTCCCGTACGAGCAGTACTTC.